This TCR beta chain emerged from a study of cytomegalovirus exposure and HLA in healthy donors. Overall study context: Among the 398 genotyped donors, just over 80% were placed in the Caucasian-associated ancestry cluster.

Researchers ran the PCR with 60 Vbeta and 13 Jbeta primers. Authors' methods: Some 9.9 million shared chains were among approximately 87 million unique TCR beta chains counted in a later analysis. Using immunoSEQ multiplex PCR, the repertoire was profiled, and TCRdb retains in-frame clones only, with some absent. D and trimming were read from the DNA, whereas the V and J calls and clone size are those reported in that table. The repertoire includes under 150,000 clones, 75% to 85% of them detected once, and around 3.3% sits in the top ten. The study's findings and limits: Data from an earlier analysis indicated that most TCR beta V segments were productive either about 87% or about 30% of the time. Accurate predictions that matched the HLA-A and HLA-B alleles of most subjects were reportedly made from TCR beta sequences.

This CDR3 contains 16 residues. Trimming removed 3 bases at V and 7 bases at J, with 18 bases between. Germline loops: CDR1 SEHNR, CDR2 FQNEAQ (reference sequence). The sample holds one count of this clone. Its antigen is still unknown. The sequence was collected from a male donor in good health and CMV-seronegative. V and J are TRBV7-9 and TRBJ1-4, with D perhaps matching TRBD1 (6 bases). The material sequenced was PBMCs. The CDR3 nucleotides are TGTGCCAGCAGCTTCCGATCGACAGGTACAATTGAAAAACTGTTTTTT. It is translated as CASSFRSTGTIEKLFF.